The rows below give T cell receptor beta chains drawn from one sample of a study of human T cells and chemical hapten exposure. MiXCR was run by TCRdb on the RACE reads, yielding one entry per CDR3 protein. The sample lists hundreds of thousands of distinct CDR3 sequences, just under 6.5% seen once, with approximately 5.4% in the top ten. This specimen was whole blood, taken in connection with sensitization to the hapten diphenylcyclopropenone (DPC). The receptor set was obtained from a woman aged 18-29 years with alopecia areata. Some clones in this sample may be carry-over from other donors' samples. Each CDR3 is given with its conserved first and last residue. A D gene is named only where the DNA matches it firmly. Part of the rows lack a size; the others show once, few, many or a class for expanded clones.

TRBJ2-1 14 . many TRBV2 TGTGCCAGCTTAGACAGGTCCTCCTACAATGAGCAGTTCTTC CASLDRSSYNEQFF
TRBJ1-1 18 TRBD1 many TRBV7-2 TGTGCCAGCAGCTTAGTAGGGGGCTGGGAGGGTATGAACACTGAAGCTTTCTTT CASSLVGGWEGMNTEAFF
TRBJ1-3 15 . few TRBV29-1 TGCAGCGTGACGGGCCGACACCCAGGAGGAAACACCATATATTTT CSVTGRHPGGNTIYF
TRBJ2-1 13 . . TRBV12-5 TGTGCTAGTGGTTTGTGGACAGACAATGAGCAGTTCTTC CASGLWTDNEQFF
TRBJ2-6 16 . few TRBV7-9 TGTGCCAGCAGCTTAGCACAGGCTAGTGGGGCCAACGTCCTGGCTTTC CASSLAQASGANVLAF
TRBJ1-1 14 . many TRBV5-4 TGTGCCAGCAGCCCTATTCGGGAAGTAGGTGAAGCTTTCTTT CASSPIREVGEAFF
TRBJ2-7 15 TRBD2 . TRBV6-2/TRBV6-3 TGTGCCAGCAGTTACGATCTAGCGGGGAGTTACGAGCAGTACTTC CASSYDLAGSYEQYF
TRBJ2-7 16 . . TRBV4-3 TGCGCCAGCAGCCAAGATAAAAGTGGGGGATCCTACGAGCAGTACTTC CASSQDKSGGSYEQYF
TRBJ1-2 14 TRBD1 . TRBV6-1 TGTGCCAGCAGCGAGAACAGGGGACCGTATGGCTACACCTTC CASSENRGPYGYTF
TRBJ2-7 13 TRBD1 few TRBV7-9 TGTGCCAGCAGCTTATCAGGGGGCGGGGAGCAGTACTTC CASSLSGGGEQYF
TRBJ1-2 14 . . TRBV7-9 TGTGCCAGCAGCCGGAAACAGGGTCTCTATGGCTACACCTTC CASSRKQGLYGYTF
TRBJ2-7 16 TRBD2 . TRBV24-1 TGTGCCACCAGTGATTTCACCGCGGGGGGCTCCTACGAGCAGTACTTC CATSDFTAGGSYEQYF
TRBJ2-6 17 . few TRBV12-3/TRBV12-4 TGTGCCAGCAGTTTTAATCCAGGCAGCTCTGGGGCCAACGTCCTGACTTTC CASSFNPGSSGANVLTF
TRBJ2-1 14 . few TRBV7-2 TGTGCCAGTAATGCCCGTCGGGTTTACAATGAGCAGTTCTTC CASNARRVYNEQFF
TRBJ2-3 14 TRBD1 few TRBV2 TGTGCCAGCGGACAAGGGGGCGGGCCAGATACGCAGTATTTT CASGQGGGPDTQYF
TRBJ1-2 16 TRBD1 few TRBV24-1 TGTGCCACCAGTGCCGGACCGGGACAGGGGAACTATGGCTACACCTTC CATSAGPGQGNYGYTF
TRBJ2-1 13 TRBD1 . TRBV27 TGTGCCAGTCAATACAGGGGGAGGAATGAGCAGTTCTTC CASQYRGRNEQFF
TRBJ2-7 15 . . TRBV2 TGTGCCAGCAGTGAAGCAAGCCCTCGACAGTACGAGCAGTACTTC CASSEASPRQYEQYF
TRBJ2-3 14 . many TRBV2 TGTGCCAGCAGTGAAGACTTAAACACAGATACGCAGTATTTT CASSEDLNTDTQYF
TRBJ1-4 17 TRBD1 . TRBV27 TGTGCCAGCAGTTTAAGTCCTGGACAGGGGTTCGGAGAAAAACTGTTTTTT CASSLSPGQGFGEKLFF
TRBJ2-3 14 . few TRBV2 TGTGCCAGCAATGAAGGGGCTTACACAGATACGCAGTATTTT CASNEGAYTDTQYF
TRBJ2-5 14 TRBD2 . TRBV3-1 TGTGCCAGCCGATCTTTTAGCGGGGGAGAGACCCAGTACTTC CASRSFSGGETQYF
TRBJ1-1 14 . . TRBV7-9 TGTGCCAGCAGCTTACTAAAGGAAGGCACTGAAGCTTTCTTT CASSLLKEGTEAFF
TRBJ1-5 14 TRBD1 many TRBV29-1 TGCAGCGTTGCCGGGACAGGGGAGTCTCAGCCCCAGCATTTT CSVAGTGESQPQHF
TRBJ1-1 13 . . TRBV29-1 TGCAGCGTCCAACCTCTGCCAAACACTGAAGCTTTCTTT CSVQPLPNTEAFF
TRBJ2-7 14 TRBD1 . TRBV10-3 TGTGCCATCAGTGTAGACAGGGGAATCGGCGAGCAGTACTTC CAISVDRGIGEQYF
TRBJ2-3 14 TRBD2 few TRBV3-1 TGTGCCAGCAGCCCGGGGGGGGTACCAGATACGCAGTATTTT CASSPGGVPDTQYF
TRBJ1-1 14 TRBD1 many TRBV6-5 TGTGCCAGCAGACAACAGGGGGCACTAACTGAAGCTTTCTTT CASRQQGALTEAFF